These T cell receptor beta chains were read from a single sample in a study of T cell changes during pregnancy in multiple sclerosis. TCRdb keeps only in-frame clones here, not all; method: immunoSEQ multiplex PCR. The data contain 25,000 to 35,000 clones, 80% to 90% of them seen just once; the ten biggest clones take up approximately 6.9%. The sample consisted of CD8+ T cells from peripheral blood mononuclear cells, taken in the second trimester of pregnancy. The receptor set was obtained from a female donor with multiple sclerosis, enrolled in a pregnancy study. The CDR3 runs from the conserved cysteine through the conserved F or W. The D gene is left open where the match is weak. Not all rows give a size; the values are once, few, many and, for expanded clones, a class.

D	V	size	J	CDR3	DNA
TRBD1	TRBV2	-	TRBJ1-2	CASSGGTGGARGYTF	TGTGCCAGCAGTGGAGGGACAGGGGGCGCGCGGGGCTACACCTTC
TRBD1	TRBV28	-	TRBJ2-1	CASSPTGAVASVYNEQFF	TGTGCCAGCAGCCCGACAGGGGCCGTGGCTAGCGTTTACAATGAGCAGTTCTTC
-	TRBV4-1	-	TRBJ2-3	CASSQPTGFADTQYF	TGCGCCAGCAGCCAACCCACAGGGTTCGCAGATACGCAGTATTTT
TRBD2	TRBV5-1	-	TRBJ2-7	CASSFLAGRNYEQYF	TGCGCCAGCAGCTTTCTAGCGGGCCGAAACTACGAGCAGTACTTC
TRBD2	TRBV27	-	TRBJ2-5	CASMFWREGKETQYF	TGTGCCAGCATGTTTTGGCGGGAGGGGAAAGAGACCCAGTACTTC
TRBD2	TRBV5-1	once	TRBJ2-1	CASSLAGGGYNEQFF	TGCGCCAGCAGCCTAGCGGGAGGCGGCTACAATGAGCAGTTCTTC
TRBD1	TRBV19	-	TRBJ2-7	CASSPRIGQGVYEQYF	TGTGCCAGTAGTCCACGCATTGGACAGGGGGTGTACGAGCAGTACTTC
-	TRBV28	few	TRBJ1-1	CASISGGENTEAFF	TGTGCCAGCATCAGCGGAGGGGAGAACACTGAAGCTTTCTTT
TRBD1	TRBV6-1	-	TRBJ1-4	CASSESVGQGNEKLFF	TGTGCCAGCAGTGAATCGGTGGGACAGGGGAATGAAAAACTGTTTTTT
TRBD1	TRBV6-5	few	TRBJ1-1	CASSYSEGGVAFF	TGTGCCAGCAGTTACTCAGAAGGGGGCGTCGCTTTCTTT
TRBD2	TRBV5-6	-	TRBJ2-7	CASSLGFAGESYEQYF	TGTGCCAGCAGCTTGGGTTTTGCGGGAGAATCCTACGAGCAGTACTTC
TRBD1	TRBV30	-	TRBJ1-4	CAWDRVGEKLFF	TGTGCCTGGGACAGGGTGGGTGAAAAACTGTTTTTT
-	TRBV6-5	few	TRBJ2-7	CASSPTGPYEQYF	TGTGCCAGCAGCCCGACAGGCCCCTACGAGCAGTACTTC
TRBD1	TRBV5-1	-	TRBJ1-1	CASSSGTGGSGTEAFF	TGCGCCAGCAGTTCGGGGACAGGGGGTTCGGGCACTGAAGCTTTCTTT
TRBD1	TRBV11-1	once	TRBJ2-4	CASSGRTGLAKNIQYF	TGTGCCAGCAGCGGACGGACAGGCTTAGCCAAAAACATTCAGTACTTC
-	TRBV28	-	TRBJ2-7	CASRLHSSYEQYF	TGTGCCAGCCGCTTACACAGCTCCTACGAGCAGTACTTC
TRBD2	TRBV19	-	TRBJ2-1	CASKVLAGVNEQFF	TGTGCCAGTAAGGTACTAGCGGGAGTCAATGAGCAGTTCTTC
-	TRBV2	-	TRBJ2-7	CASRGTGGFSVDEQYF	TGTGCCAGCAGGGGGACTGGGGGATTCAGCGTCGACGAGCAGTACTTC
TRBD2	TRBV6-4	few	TRBJ2-3	CASSDDPGGQGTDTQYF	TGTGCCAGCAGTGACGATCCGGGGGGGCAGGGCACAGATACGCAGTATTTT
TRBD2	TRBV7-8	-	TRBJ2-3	CASSLPGGPSTDTQYF	TGTGCCAGCAGCCTCCCGGGGGGGCCTTCCACAGATACGCAGTATTTT
-	TRBV7-9	-	TRBJ1-2	CASSLARQAAVEGYTF	TGTGCCAGCAGCTTAGCCCGACAGGCCGCGGTGGAGGGCTACACCTTC
-	TRBV7-6	-	TRBJ2-1	CASSLRTGEVSGSSYNEQFF	TGTGCCAGCAGCTTGAGGACAGGGGAAGTGAGCGGGAGCTCCTACAATGAGCAGTTCTTC
-	TRBV28	-	TRBJ2-2	CASSLRRQELFF	TGTGCCAGCAGTTTACGAAGACAGGAGTTGTTTTTT
TRBD1	TRBV4-3	-	TRBJ1-5	CASSQDRVGQPQHF	TGCGCCAGCAGCCAGGACAGGGTTGGTCAGCCCCAGCATTTT
-	TRBV7-2	-	TRBJ2-5	CASSLEPGQETQYF	TGTGCCAGCAGCTTAGAACCGGGCCAAGAGACCCAGTACTTC
-	TRBV9	-	TRBJ2-3	CASSVVGRDFTDTQYF	TGTGCCAGCAGCGTAGTAGGCAGGGATTTCACAGATACGCAGTATTTT
TRBD1	TRBV11-3	few	TRBJ2-7	CASSLPGQGYEQYF	TGTGCCAGCAGCTTGCCGGGACAGGGGTACGAGCAGTACTTC
-	TRBV5-1	-	TRBJ1-2	CASSFSGFSYGYTF	TGCGCCAGCAGCTTTTCAGGGTTTTCCTATGGCTACACCTTC
-	TRBV15	-	TRBJ2-2	CATMEGNTGELFF	TGTGCCACCATGGAGGGGAACACCGGGGAGCTGTTTTTT
-	TRBV7-8	-	TRBJ2-7	CASSLAPQGTYLEQYF	TGTGCCAGCAGCTTAGCGCCGCAGGGAACGTACCTGGAGCAGTACTTC
-	TRBV19	-	TRBJ2-5	CASSILGTGETQYF	TGTGCCAGTAGTATTTTGGGAACAGGAGAGACCCAGTACTTC
TRBD1	TRBV28	-	TRBJ2-2	CASSHPGTGSTGELFF	TGTGCCAGCAGTCACCCCGGGACAGGGAGCACCGGGGAGCTGTTTTTT
-	TRBV27	few	TRBJ1-6	CASSLFPSSSYNSPLHF	TGTGCCAGCAGTTTATTCCCCTCCAGCTCCTATAATTCACCCCTCCACTTT
TRBD1	TRBV9	-	TRBJ1-3	CASSEDTGAQNTIYF	TGTGCCAGCAGCGAAGATACAGGGGCTCAAAACACCATATATTTT
TRBD2	TRBV28	-	TRBJ2-1	CASTQNWDYSYNEQFF	TGTGCCAGCACCCAAAACTGGGACTACTCCTACAATGAGCAGTTCTTC
TRBD1	TRBV6-1	-	TRBJ2-3	CASSYGTGSTDTQYF	TGTGCCAGCAGCTATGGGACAGGGAGCACAGATACGCAGTATTTT
TRBD2	TRBV6-1	once	TRBJ2-5	CASRISGGQETQYF	TGTGCCAGCAGGATATCGGGGGGACAAGAGACCCAGTACTTC
-	TRBV6-5	-	TRBJ2-7	CASRFLAGADEQYF	TGTGCCAGCAGGTTCTTGGCGGGCGCCGACGAGCAGTACTTC
-	TRBV7-3	few	TRBJ2-3	CASSLNPGTSTDTQYF	TGTGCCAGCAGCTTAAATCCAGGGACTAGCACAGATACGCAGTATTTT
-	TRBV28	-	TRBJ1-1	CASSFLTLNTEAFF	TGTGCCAGCAGTTTCTTAACACTGAACACTGAAGCTTTCTTT
TRBD1	TRBV28	-	TRBJ2-1	CASSVPGQGTYNEQFF	TGTGCCAGCAGTGTACCGGGACAGGGTACGTACAATGAGCAGTTCTTC
TRBD1	TRBV19	once	TRBJ1-2	CASSMGLGTGWDYGYTF	TGTGCCAGTAGTATGGGATTAGGGACAGGATGGGACTATGGCTACACCTTC
-	TRBV6-5	-	TRBJ1-2	CASSYSIWDSNYGYTF	TGTGCCAGCAGTTACTCGATCTGGGACTCAAACTATGGCTACACCTTC
-	TRBV7-9	-	TRBJ2-3	CASSSTGIDTQYF	TGTGCCAGCAGCTCTACCGGTATTGATACGCAGTATTTT
TRBD2	TRBV2	-	TRBJ2-1	CASSEGLAGWNEQFF	TGTGCCAGCAGTGAGGGTCTAGCGGGATGGAATGAGCAGTTCTTC
-	TRBV5-5	-	TRBJ2-7	CASSLIPAAYEQYF	TGTGCCAGCAGCTTGATCCCAGCGGCCTACGAGCAGTACTTC
-	TRBV19	few	TRBJ2-7	CASEGAAHEQYF	TGTGCCAGTGAGGGTGCGGCTCACGAGCAGTACTTC
TRBD1	TRBV10-3	medium-sized	TRBJ2-3	CATVGTGSTDTQYF	TGTGCCACCGTGGGGACAGGGAGCACAGATACGCAGTATTTT
TRBD2	TRBV9	-	TRBJ2-3	CASSSPTSGSLTDTQYF	TGTGCCAGCAGCTCCCCTACTAGCGGTAGTTTGACAGATACGCAGTATTTT
TRBD2	TRBV5-8	-	TRBJ2-1	CASSAGLASYNEQFF	TGTGCCAGCAGCGCAGGACTAGCATCCTACAATGAGCAGTTCTTC
TRBD1	TRBV9	-	TRBJ2-7	CASSVGQGVMNEQYF	TGTGCCAGCAGCGTAGGACAGGGGGTTATGAACGAGCAGTACTTC
-	TRBV19	-	TRBJ1-2	CASMIVVDGYTF	TGTGCCAGTATGATAGTGGTGGATGGCTACACCTTC